This TCR beta chain was sequenced for a study of T-cell reconstitution after alpha-beta-depleted transplantation in children (TCRdb year 2016). For the wider study: Using TCR repertoire profiling, the study followed T-cell immune reconstitution in a quantitative way in children after TCRalphabeta/CD19-depleted allogeneic hematopoietic cell transplantation.

The protocol used for the library was PCR. Sequencer: Illumina HiSeq 2500. To normalize quantification of the TCRbeta repertoire, the TCR libraries were built with molecular barcoding that relied on unique molecular identifiers. TCRdb trimmed the raw reads at Q25, called clones with MiXCR and kept productive beta chains. CDR3 protein duplicates are merged, each entry listing the most common genes and DNA. The sample records hundreds of thousands of distinct CDR3 sequences, about 17% of which are singletons. The ten largest clones capture 3% to 4% of the sample. This clonotype was observed a handful of times. Its antigen remains unidentified. Base qualities are not at hand, and no much larger clone is one base apart. Measured from the cysteine to the phenylalanine, the CDR3 is 14 residues long. Only the CDR3 region is kept as DNA, spanning 42 bases read in frame from base 1. Looking up the germline V gene yields CDR1 SGHAT and CDR2 FQNNGV. V lost 2 bases and J lost 6 bases; the stretch between them is 11 bases long.

Recombination linked TRBV11-2 to TRBJ2-4; the D gene is unclear. The origin of this receptor is a human donor who donated a stem cell graft to a child with acute lymphoblastic leukemia. The sequencing here drew on PBMCs from the stem cell graft donor, taken from the stem cell graft. The CDR3 loop reads CASSLTVPGNIQYF. The DNA reads as follows: TGTGCCAGCAGCTTAACTGTCCCTGGAAACATTCAGTACTTC.